Sequencing of this T cell receptor beta chain was carried out in a study of vaccination and CD4 T cells after COVID-19. Study information: Four females and six males made up the convalescents, two of whom were Hispanic. Cultures designated as controls were supplied with a CEFX pool, an HIV-1 Nef pool, or no peptide.

This clonotype has only a few counts. Its antigen is unknown. Treatment: roughly 10-day PBMC culture with coronavirus spike peptide pools or control peptides (ViraFEST assay). One should note that the unexposed donor's CD4+ T cells were collected before the COVID-19 pandemic (2011-2018). Both day 3 and day 7 involved replacing half of the medium with fresh IL-2 medium. Cells permitting, SARS-CoV-2 S/N served as probes for unexposed-donor CD4+ T cells, and four cold-coronavirus spikes did too. The CDR3 has 15 amino acids. CDR1 is SGHTA, CDR2 FQGTGA, per germline. V was cut by 2 bases and J by 4 bases, with 12 bases left in between. Sequencing of cultured CD4+ T cell DNA used the Oncomine TCR Beta short-read assay. One entry per CDR3 protein, called by TCRdb with MiXCR from the PCR reads. This table holds some 7,000 distinct CDR3 sequences, roughly 36% found once.

This TCR was sampled from a human donor in good health. Sequencing was performed on CD4+ T cells from blood, cultured in vitro. V is TRBV7-3 and J is TRBJ2-1; D is uncertain. The CDR3 loop reads CASSLVPVQYNEQFF. The CDR3 coding sequence is TGTGCCAGCAGCTTAGTCCCGGTGCAGTACAATGAGCAGTTCTTC.